This paragraph covers one TCR beta chain sequence. Its specificity is unknown. This entry comes from a study of T cells in Graves' hyperthyroidism and ophthalmopathy. Study outcomes and limitations: Blood samples included most of the expanded thyroid clonotypes exceeding 0.001.

Newly diagnosed patients aged 18 to 65 had hyperthyroidism of under 2 months' duration. RNA transcripts provided the source from which TCR beta CDR3 regions were amplified. The HTBI primer set was used in a first-round RT-PCR of the TCR CDR3. TCRdb reprocessed the multiplex PCR reads via MiXCR and lists one record per CDR3 protein. There are hundreds of thousands of distinct CDR3 sequences in the sample; roughly 37% occur only once, and approximately 8.7% lies in the top ten. Sequencing input: blood. This clonotype was sampled from a man aged 18 to 30 with Graves' hyperthyroidism.

The CDR3 sequence is CSAPRITSTEAFF. CDR3 nucleotides: TGCAGTGCACCGCGGATAACGAGCACTGAAGCTTTCTTT. The rearrangement joins TRBV20-1 to TRBJ1-1; no clear D. V shed 6 bases and J shed 4 bases, with 15 bases lying between them. CDR1 DFQATT and CDR2 SNEGSKA come from the germline V gene (reference sequence). The CDR3 totals 13 residues.